This T cell receptor beta chain was captured by sequencing in a study of beta chain features in type 1 diabetes. General study points: PCR might favor shorter templates, but any such skew would affect patients and controls equally. Shorter TCRB CDR3s, moderately but significantly so, were found in Type 1 diabetes patients in all four CD4+ subsets.

The germline V gene encodes CDR1 SGDLS and CDR2 YYNGEE. The CDR3 spans 14 residues. The V end was cut by 4 bases, the J end by 2 bases, with 13 bases between. Sorting of CD4+ naive, central memory, regulatory and stem cell-like memory cells was performed via CD45RO/CCR7/CD25/CD127/CD95/CD27. Sort purity for all populations was recorded as exceeding 98%. Since all of the isolated RNA was reverse transcribed, expressed TCRB transcripts were what got sequenced. Clones were read by immunoSEQ multiplex PCR, and TCRdb kept only the in-frame ones, dropping some. This sample has roughly 140,000 clones, with 9% to 12% found just once. This clone has a handful of counts. No antigen is known for it.

The V and J genes are TRBV9 and TRBJ2-7; D perhaps matches TRBD1 (6 bases). This TCR was sampled from a man under 40 with type 1 diabetes. Sequencing was done on a sample of central memory CD4+ T cells from blood. CDR3 protein: CASSSGQSAYEQYF. In DNA, the CDR3 is TGTGCCAGCAGCTCCGGACAGTCGGCCTACGAGCAGTACTTC.